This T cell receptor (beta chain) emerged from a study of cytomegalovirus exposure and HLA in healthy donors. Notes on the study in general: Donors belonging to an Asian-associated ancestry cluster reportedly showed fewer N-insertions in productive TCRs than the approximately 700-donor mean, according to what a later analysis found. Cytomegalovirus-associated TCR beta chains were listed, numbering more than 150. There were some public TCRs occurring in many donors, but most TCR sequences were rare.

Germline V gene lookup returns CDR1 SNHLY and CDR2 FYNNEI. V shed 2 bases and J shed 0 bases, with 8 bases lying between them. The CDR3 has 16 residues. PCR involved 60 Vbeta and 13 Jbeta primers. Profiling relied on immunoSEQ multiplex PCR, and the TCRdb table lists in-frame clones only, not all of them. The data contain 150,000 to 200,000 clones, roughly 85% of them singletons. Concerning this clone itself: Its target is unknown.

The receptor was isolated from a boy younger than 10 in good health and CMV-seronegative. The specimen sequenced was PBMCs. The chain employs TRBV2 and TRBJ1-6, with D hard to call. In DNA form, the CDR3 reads TGTGCCAGCAGTGAATCAAGAGACTCCTATAATTCACCCCTCCACTTT. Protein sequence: CASSESRDSYNSPLHF.